Listed below are T cell receptor beta chains from one sample, sequenced in a study of cytomegalovirus exposure and HLA in healthy donors. Libraries were prepared by immunoSEQ multiplex PCR; TCRdb keeps only in-frame clonotypes and omits some of them. The sample gives around 100,000 clones, around 74% of which show up once; around 5% is in the top ten. Sequencing was carried out using PBMCs. The receptors derive from a man aged 30 to 45 in good health and CMV-seropositive. CDR3s include the opening cysteine and the closing phenylalanine or tryptophan. Fields, in order: D gene, clone size, V gene, J gene, CDR3 protein, CDR3 DNA. D genes are given only for firm matches. A clone size is listed for some rows: how often the clone was seen (once, few, many), or a class if it is expanded.

d_call: TRBD2
clone_size: NA
v_call: TRBV27
j_call: TRBJ2-1
cdr3_aa: CASSLAGVSYNEQFF
cdr3_nt: TGTGCCAGCAGCTTAGCGGGGGTGTCCTACAATGAGCAGTTCTTC

d_call: TRBD1
clone_size: NA
v_call: TRBV14
j_call: TRBJ1-2
cdr3_aa: CASSQDDQGVYGYTF
cdr3_nt: TGTGCCAGCAGCCAAGATGACCAGGGGGTCTATGGCTACACCTTC

d_call: TRBD1
clone_size: NA
v_call: TRBV5-6
j_call: TRBJ1-2
cdr3_aa: CASSLDYTGVNYTF
cdr3_nt: TGTGCCAGCAGCTTGGATTATACAGGGGTAAACTACACCTTC

d_call: TRBD1
clone_size: few
v_call: TRBV2
j_call: TRBJ1-6
cdr3_aa: CASLDATGGPWEVPLHF
cdr3_nt: TGTGCCAGTCTAGACGCGACAGGGGGCCCCTGGGAGGTGCCCCTCCACTTT

d_call: NA
clone_size: NA
v_call: TRBV4-1
j_call: TRBJ1-5
cdr3_aa: CASSQDRGGRAQPQHF
cdr3_nt: TGCGCCAGCAGCCAAGATCGGGGGGGGAGAGCTCAGCCCCAGCATTTT

d_call: NA
clone_size: medium-sized
v_call: TRBV6-5
j_call: TRBJ2-7
cdr3_aa: CASSPPGQSLSVEYF
cdr3_nt: TGTGCCAGCAGCCCCCCTGGACAGTCCCTAAGCGTGGAGTACTTC

d_call: TRBD1
clone_size: NA
v_call: TRBV19
j_call: TRBJ1-6
cdr3_aa: CASSSTGDYNSPLHF
cdr3_nt: TGTGCCAGTAGTTCAACAGGGGACTATAATTCACCCCTCCACTTT

d_call: TRBD1
clone_size: NA
v_call: TRBV5-1
j_call: TRBJ1-4
cdr3_aa: CASSLTGSTEKLFF
cdr3_nt: TGCGCCAGCAGCCTGACAGGGAGTACTGAAAAACTGTTTTTT

d_call: TRBD1
clone_size: NA
v_call: TRBV5-5
j_call: TRBJ2-4
cdr3_aa: CASSLPGQGYIQYF
cdr3_nt: TGTGCCAGCAGCCTACCGGGACAGGGGTACATTCAGTACTTC

d_call: NA
clone_size: few
v_call: TRBV27
j_call: TRBJ1-6
cdr3_aa: CASRTGSGGNSPLHF
cdr3_nt: TGTGCCAGCAGGACAGGCTCAGGAGGTAATTCACCCCTCCACTTT

d_call: NA
clone_size: NA
v_call: TRBV4-1
j_call: TRBJ1-5
cdr3_aa: CASGSGASNQPQHF
cdr3_nt: TGCGCCAGCGGATCTGGGGCAAGCAATCAGCCCCAGCATTTT

d_call: NA
clone_size: many
v_call: TRBV6-6
j_call: TRBJ1-5
cdr3_aa: CASRGQSNQPQHF
cdr3_nt: TGTGCCAGTAGAGGCCAGTCGAATCAGCCCCAGCATTTT

d_call: NA
clone_size: NA
v_call: TRBV7-9
j_call: TRBJ2-7
cdr3_aa: CASSRMDSATYEQYF
cdr3_nt: TGTGCCAGCAGTCGTATGGACAGTGCCACCTACGAGCAGTACTTC

d_call: TRBD1
clone_size: few
v_call: TRBV27
j_call: TRBJ1-5
cdr3_aa: CASTTGQGNQPQHF
cdr3_nt: TGTGCCAGCACTACGGGACAGGGCAATCAGCCCCAGCATTTT

d_call: NA
clone_size: NA
v_call: TRBV7-9
j_call: TRBJ1-3
cdr3_aa: CASSFTTASSGNTIYF
cdr3_nt: TGTGCCAGCAGCTTCACGACAGCCAGCTCTGGAAACACCATATATTTT

d_call: NA
clone_size: NA
v_call: TRBV30
j_call: TRBJ1-2
cdr3_aa: CASSLEVDYTF
cdr3_nt: TGTGCCAGTTCACTGGAGGTAGACTACACCTTC

d_call: NA
clone_size: NA
v_call: TRBV27
j_call: TRBJ2-1
cdr3_aa: CASSLPLRGGRPGSYNEQFF
cdr3_nt: TGTGCCAGCAGTTTACCTCTGAGGGGGGGCCGGCCGGGGTCCTACAATGAGCAGTTCTTC

d_call: TRBD2
clone_size: NA
v_call: TRBV7-9
j_call: TRBJ2-5
cdr3_aa: CASSFTGGPSETQYF
cdr3_nt: TGTGCCAGCAGCTTTACGGGGGGGCCGTCGGAGACCCAGTACTTC

d_call: TRBD2
clone_size: NA
v_call: TRBV6-1
j_call: TRBJ2-7
cdr3_aa: CASSFSGAGAHEQYF
cdr3_nt: TGTGCCAGCAGCTTTAGCGGGGCGGGCGCCCACGAGCAGTACTTC

d_call: NA
clone_size: NA
v_call: TRBV28
j_call: TRBJ1-2
cdr3_aa: CAIRVLNYGYTF
cdr3_nt: TGTGCCATCCGGGTCCTTAACTATGGCTACACCTTC

d_call: NA
clone_size: many
v_call: TRBV2
j_call: TRBJ2-7
cdr3_aa: CASSVEGRNEQYF
cdr3_nt: TGTGCCAGCAGTGTAGAGGGAAGGAACGAGCAGTACTTC

d_call: NA
clone_size: few
v_call: TRBV6-5
j_call: TRBJ1-4
cdr3_aa: CASKHRVNEKLFF
cdr3_nt: TGTGCCAGCAAACACAGGGTTAATGAAAAACTGTTTTTT

d_call: TRBD2
clone_size: NA
v_call: TRBV5-1
j_call: TRBJ2-3
cdr3_aa: CASSLDLAGVLTDTQYF
cdr3_nt: TGCGCCAGCAGCTTGGACCTAGCGGGGGTCTTAACAGATACGCAGTATTTT

d_call: NA
clone_size: once
v_call: TRBV19
j_call: TRBJ2-5
cdr3_aa: CASSITGGLQETQYF
cdr3_nt: TGTGCCAGTAGTATCACGGGGGGCCTTCAAGAGACCCAGTACTTC

d_call: NA
clone_size: NA
v_call: TRBV4-1
j_call: TRBJ2-7
cdr3_aa: CASSQDQGHRTYEQYF
cdr3_nt: TGCGCCAGCAGCCAAGATCAAGGACATAGGACCTACGAGCAGTACTTC

d_call: TRBD2
clone_size: NA
v_call: TRBV7-9
j_call: TRBJ2-1
cdr3_aa: CSSSFLSGGEIHNEQFF
cdr3_nt: TGTTCCAGCAGCTTTCTTAGCGGGGGAGAGATACACAATGAGCAGTTCTTC

d_call: NA
clone_size: NA
v_call: TRBV5-5
j_call: TRBJ2-3
cdr3_aa: CASSLGGGVTDTQYF
cdr3_nt: TGTGCCAGCAGCTTAGGGGGGGGCGTCACAGATACGCAGTATTTT

d_call: TRBD1
clone_size: NA
v_call: TRBV12-5
j_call: TRBJ1-6
cdr3_aa: CASGAGTGLHNSPLHF
cdr3_nt: TGTGCTAGTGGAGCCGGGACAGGGCTGCATAATTCACCCCTCCACTTT

d_call: TRBD2
clone_size: NA
v_call: TRBV7-3
j_call: TRBJ2-5
cdr3_aa: CASSLGLGETQYF
cdr3_nt: TGTGCCAGCAGCTTGGGACTAGGAGAGACCCAGTACTTC

d_call: NA
clone_size: NA
v_call: TRBV2
j_call: TRBJ1-5
cdr3_aa: CASSEGTGGNQPQHF
cdr3_nt: TGTGCCAGCAGTGAAGGAACAGGAGGCAATCAGCCCCAGCATTTT

d_call: NA
clone_size: NA
v_call: TRBV6-5
j_call: TRBJ1-3
cdr3_aa: CASSLERGGGNTIYF
cdr3_nt: TGTGCCAGCAGTTTAGAAAGGGGCGGCGGAAACACCATATATTTT

d_call: NA
clone_size: NA
v_call: TRBV19
j_call: TRBJ1-1
cdr3_aa: CASSLDTYTEAFF
cdr3_nt: TGTGCCAGTAGTTTGGACACTTACACTGAAGCTTTCTTT

d_call: TRBD1
clone_size: NA
v_call: TRBV7-2
j_call: TRBJ1-6
cdr3_aa: CASSLDRNRGHSPLHF
cdr3_nt: TGTGCCAGCAGCTTAGATCGGAACAGGGGGCATTCACCCCTCCACTTT

d_call: NA
clone_size: NA
v_call: TRBV7-9
j_call: TRBJ2-3
cdr3_aa: CASKPAAGTDTQYF
cdr3_nt: TGTGCCAGCAAACCTGCAGCGGGCACAGATACGCAGTATTTT